The 9 T cell receptor beta chains below were found in one sample sequenced in a study of type 1 regulatory T cells. Each CDR3 protein gets one entry after TCRdb re-called the reads with MiXCR. This sample yields tens of thousands of distinct CDR3 sequences, of which about two thirds are seen a single time; less than 15% belongs to the top ten. Their specific antigens are unknown. Material for sequencing was cultured T cells, either the whole culture or a sorted T cell fraction (not recorded which). The sample's subset: Tr1-enriched cell product generated in vitro against host alloantigens. Receptors originate from a human donor in good health.

V is TRBV11-3 and J is TRBJ2-3; D call uncertain. The CDR3 has 13 amino acids. Germline CDR1 reads SGHNT; CDR2 reads YENEEA. Trimming removed 3 bases from V and 6 bases from J, with 10 bases in between. The CDR3 loop reads CASSLAGADTQYF. In DNA, the CDR3 is TGTGCCAGCAGCTTGGCCGGCGCCGATACGCAGTATTTT.

This clonotype appeared once. The chain links TRBV7-2 to TRBJ2-3; D uncertain. CDR1 is SGHTA, CDR2 FQGNSA, per germline. V was clipped by 3 bases and J by 0 bases, with 22 bases between them. The CDR3 has 19 amino acids. CDR3 in DNA: TGTGCCAGCAGCTTCGGTAGTGAATTCGGCCGAGCTAGCACAGATACGCAGTATTTT. Protein sequence: CASSFGSEFGRASTDTQYF.

This chain joins TRBV19 and TRBJ1-5; D unresolved. This CDR3 is 18 amino acids long. Germline V gives CDR1 LNHDA, CDR2 SQIVND (reference sequence). V lost 5 bases to trimming and J lost 1 base, with 21 bases between them. Here the CDR3 reads CASSGYYGSKGSNQPQHF. In DNA, the CDR3 is TGTGCCAGTAGTGGATACTACGGGAGTAAAGGGAGCAATCAGCCCCAGCATTTT.

V is TRBV20-1 and J is TRBJ2-1; TRBD1 matches 7 bases. CDR3 length: 15 amino acids. CDR1 and CDR2 from the germline V gene are DFQATT and SNEGSKA (reference sequence). V dropped 3 bases and J dropped 3; count of bases not matched to a gene: 8. CDR3 in amino acids: CSASDPGQSYNEQFF. CDR3 in DNA: TGCAGTGCTAGCGACCCGGGACAGAGCTACAATGAGCAGTTCTTC.

The sample holds a few counts of this clonotype. This chain joins TRBV7-8 and TRBJ2-7; 9 nucleotides align to TRBD1. From germline, CDR1 is SGHVS and CDR2 FQNEAQ. Trimming removed 5 bases from V and 6 bases from J; junction bases left unmatched: 5. The CDR3 consists of 13 residues. The CDR3 nucleotides are TGTGCCAGCAGCCAACAGACAGGGGGCGAGCAGTACTTC. As protein: CASSQQTGGEQYF.

V is TRBV18 and J is TRBJ2-7, with D possibly called TRBD1 or TRBD2 (5 bases each). CDR1 and CDR2 (germline): KGHSH, LQKENI. The V end lost 6 bases, the J end lost 4 bases, and 16 bases lay between the germline ends. The CDR3 is 14 amino acids. The CDR3 loop is CASSSGTVQYEQYF. CDR3 DNA sequence: TGTGCCAGCTCGTCCGGGACGGTACAATACGAGCAGTACTTC.

The genes are TRBV11-2 and TRBJ2-2; the match to TRBD1 covers 10 bases. From germline, CDR1 is SGHAT and CDR2 FQNNGV. V dropped 2 bases and J dropped 2; count of bases not matched to a gene: 8. The CDR3 runs to 18 residues. The CDR3 DNA is TGTGCCAGCAGCTTACCCCTGGGACAGGGGCTCAACACCGGGGAGCTGTTTTTT. Translating gives CASSLPLGQGLNTGELFF.

The chain carries TRBV3-1 and TRBJ1-1, with D possibly being TRBD1 (5 bases). The germline CDR1 and CDR2 sequences are LGHDT and YNNKEL (reference sequence). The CDR3 extends over 16 amino acids. V dropped 4 bases and J dropped 0 bases, with 15 bases sitting between them. The CDR3 loop is CASSRVGGFMNTEAFF. The DNA of the CDR3 is TGTGCCAGCAGCCGAGTTGGGGGGTTCATGAACACTGAAGCTTTCTTT.

The chain combines TRBV12-3 or TRBV12-4 with TRBJ2-7; D might be TRBD1 (6 bases). The V end was cut by 3 bases, the J end by 7 bases, with 13 bases between. The CDR3 contains 13 residues. CDR3 DNA sequence: TGTGCCAGCAGTTTGATACAGGGTCTAGAGCAGTACTTC. Its protein product is CASSLIQGLEQYF.